The clone carrying this T cell receptor beta chain was observed a few times. Germline V gene data show CDR1 as SGHAT and CDR2 as FQNNGV. The CDR3 has 13 amino acids. The J segment lost 6 bases and the V segment lost 5 bases, leaving 7 bases of the junction unmatched. This sample was taken from a study of blood T cell repertoires in COVID-19. Study information: T cells, B-cell-depleted T cells, or PBMCs provided the cDNA or gDNA that served as material.

In assigning cohorts, the study relied on participant-reported clinical history. Here immunoSEQ multiplex PCR was the method, and the copy in TCRdb shows in-frame clones only, minus some. The sample consists of roughly 400,000 clones, about 87% of them appearing once. The receptor's source is a woman aged 45 to 65 who had recovered from COVID-19. J is TRBJ2-7 and V is TRBV11-2, with 7 bases aligning to TRBD2. The sequenced sample consisted of PBMCs or T cells enriched from blood (not recorded which). In nucleotides, the CDR3 is TGTGCCAGCAGCCGGGGACTAACTTTCGAGCAGTACTTC. Translated, it gives CASSRGLTFEQYF.